This T cell receptor (beta chain) derives from a study of blood T cell repertoires in COVID-19. In the study overall: Specimens from acute and convalescent COVID-19 originated in the United States, Italy and Spain.

Profiling relied on immunoSEQ multiplex PCR, and the TCRdb table lists in-frame clones only, not all of them. The repertoire holds more than 350,000 clones, with around 91% as singletons. This CDR3 has 15 amino acids. The junction had 7 bases not matched to a gene; V was cut back by 5 bases and J by 2 bases. Germline V gene sequence: CDR1 SGHVS, CDR2 FQNEAQ. The chain combines TRBV7-8 with TRBJ2-5; 8 bases fit TRBD2. Specimen: PBMCs or T cells enriched from blood (not recorded which). The receptor comes from a man younger than 35 who had recovered from COVID-19. The CDR3 region is CASSPLTGGQETQYF. In DNA, the CDR3 is TGTGCCAGCAGCCCTTTGACGGGAGGGCAAGAGACCCAGTACTTC.